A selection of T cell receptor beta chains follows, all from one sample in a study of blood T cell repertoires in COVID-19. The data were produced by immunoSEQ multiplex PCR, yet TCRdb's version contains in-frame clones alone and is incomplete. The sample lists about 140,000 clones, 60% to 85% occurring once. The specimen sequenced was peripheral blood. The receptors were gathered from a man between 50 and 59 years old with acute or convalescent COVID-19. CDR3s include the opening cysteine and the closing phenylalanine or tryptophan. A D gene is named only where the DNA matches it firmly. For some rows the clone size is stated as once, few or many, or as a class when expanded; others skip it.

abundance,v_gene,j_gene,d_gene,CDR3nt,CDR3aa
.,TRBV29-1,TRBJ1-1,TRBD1,TGCAGCGGCCGGGGACAGGCCGCCACTGAAGCTTTCTTT,CSGRGQAATEAFF
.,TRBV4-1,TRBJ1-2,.,TGCGCCAGCAGCCCCACGGGATTGAGTGGCTACACCTTC,CASSPTGLSGYTF
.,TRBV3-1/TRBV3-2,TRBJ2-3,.,TGTGCCAGCAGCCCGTCCCTAGCGACAGCTAGCACAGATACGCAGTATTTT,CASSPSLATASTDTQYF
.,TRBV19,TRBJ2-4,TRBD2,TGTGCCAGTAGTATAGGGCTCGGGGGGACCAAAAACATTCAGTACTTC,CASSIGLGGTKNIQYF
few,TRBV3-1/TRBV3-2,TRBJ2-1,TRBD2,TGTGCCAGCAGCCAAGATCTAGGGACTAGCGGCTACAATGAGCAGTTCTTC,CASSQDLGTSGYNEQFF
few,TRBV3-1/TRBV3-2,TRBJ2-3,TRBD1,TGTGCCAGCAGCTTACAGGGGGCCTATACGCAGTATTTT,CASSLQGAYTQYF
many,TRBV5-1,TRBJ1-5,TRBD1,TGCGCCAGCAGCCGGGACAGTCTCAATCAGCCCCAGCATTTT,CASSRDSLNQPQHF
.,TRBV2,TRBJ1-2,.,TGTGCCAGCAGCCCAGACAGGAATAACTATGGCTACACCTTC,CASSPDRNNYGYTF
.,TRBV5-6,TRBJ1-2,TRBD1,TGTGCCAGCAGCCCGACCGGGACAGCCTATGGCTACACCTTC,CASSPTGTAYGYTF
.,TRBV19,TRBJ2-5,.,TGTGCCAGTAGTACGACAGGAGGCCAAGAGACCCAGTACTTC,CASSTTGGQETQYF
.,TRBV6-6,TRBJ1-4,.,TGTGCCAGCAGTTACGGCGAAAAACTGTTTTTT,CASSYGEKLFF
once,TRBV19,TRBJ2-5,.,TGTGCCAGTAGTATATCGTTTGGGCCAGAGACCCAGTACTTC,CASSISFGPETQYF
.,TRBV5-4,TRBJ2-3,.,TGTGCCAGCAGCTCGGCAGCGACTAGCACAGATACGCAGTATTTT,CASSSAATSTDTQYF
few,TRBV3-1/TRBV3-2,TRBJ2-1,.,TGTGCCAGCAGCCAACAGGGGAACAATGAGCAGTTCTTC,CASSQQGNNEQFF
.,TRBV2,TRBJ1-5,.,TGTGCCAGCAGGGTGGGGACAAATGATCAGCCCCAGCATTTT,CASRVGTNDQPQHF
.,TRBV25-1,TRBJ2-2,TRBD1,TGTGCCACACAGGGGATGAACACCGGGGAGCTGTTTTTT,CATQGMNTGELFF
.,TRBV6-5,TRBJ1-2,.,TGTGCCAGCACCTACAAGGGGTTGGGGAACTATGGCTACACCTTC,CASTYKGLGNYGYTF
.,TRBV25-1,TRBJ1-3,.,TGTGCCAGCAGTGGCCCGCGGGGAGGAAACACCATATATTTT,CASSGPRGGNTIYF
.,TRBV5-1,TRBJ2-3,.,TGCGCCAGCAGCTTAGCAGGGGCAGATACGCAGTATTTT,CASSLAGADTQYF
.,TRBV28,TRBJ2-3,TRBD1,TGTGCCAGCAGTTTGACAGGGATACGCACAGATACGCAGTATTTT,CASSLTGIRTDTQYF
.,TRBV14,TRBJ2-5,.,TGTGCCAGCAGCCAAGTAGGGGACCAAGAGACCCAGTACTTC,CASSQVGDQETQYF
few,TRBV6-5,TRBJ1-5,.,TGTGCCAGCAGTTTACTACAGGGTAGCCCCCAGCATTTT,CASSLLQGSPQHF
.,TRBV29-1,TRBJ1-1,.,TGCAGCGTGGAACAGGGTAACACTGAAGCTTTCTTT,CSVEQGNTEAFF
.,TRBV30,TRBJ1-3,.,TGTGCCTGGAGTCCTCTCGGGGTCTCTGGAAACACCATATATTTT,CAWSPLGVSGNTIYF
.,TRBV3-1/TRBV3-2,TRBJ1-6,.,TGTGCCAGCAGCCCCCGGGGGGTAGCACCCCTCCACTTT,CASSPRGVAPLHF
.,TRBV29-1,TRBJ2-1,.,TGCAGCGTTGAATGGGCCCAAACCTACAATGAGCAGTTCTTC,CSVEWAQTYNEQFF
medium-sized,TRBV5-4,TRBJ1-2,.,TGTGCCAGCACCTTGGACCAGGGGATTGATGGCTACACCTTC,CASTLDQGIDGYTF
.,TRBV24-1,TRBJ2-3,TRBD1,TGTGCCACCGAAGGTACAGGGGGCACAGATACGCAGTATTTT,CATEGTGGTDTQYF
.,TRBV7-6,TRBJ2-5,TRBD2,TGTGCCAGCAGCCACCGGACGGAGAAAAAGCGGGGAGAGACCCAGTACTTC,CASSHRTEKKRGETQYF
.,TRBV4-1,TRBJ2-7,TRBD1,TGCGCCAGCAGCCAAGATCCGGGACAGGGCTCTTGGGAGCAGTACTTC,CASSQDPGQGSWEQYF
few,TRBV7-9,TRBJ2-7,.,TGTGCCAGCAGCTTACTAGTTACCTACGAGCAGTACTTC,CASSLLVTYEQYF
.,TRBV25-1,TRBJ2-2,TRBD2,TGTGCCAGCAGTGAACGCGGGGGATCGGGCACCGGGGAGCTGTTTTTT,CASSERGGSGTGELFF
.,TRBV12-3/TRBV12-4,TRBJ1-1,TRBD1,TGTGCCAGCAGGCAGGGGGCCGCTGAAGCTTTCTTT,CASRQGAAEAFF
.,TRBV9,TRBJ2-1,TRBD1,TGTGCCAGCAGCGGCGTTCCGACAGGGCAGTACAATGAGCAGTTCTTC,CASSGVPTGQYNEQFF
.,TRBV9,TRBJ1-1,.,TGTGCCAGCAGCGTAGGCAGCGCGAACACTGAAGCTTTCTTT,CASSVGSANTEAFF
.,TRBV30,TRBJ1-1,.,TGTGCCTGGAGTGTATCTTCGAACACTGAAGCTTTCTTT,CAWSVSSNTEAFF
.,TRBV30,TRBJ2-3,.,TGTGCCTGGAGCCCTTTGTCGGAGACGCAGTATTTT,CAWSPLSETQYF
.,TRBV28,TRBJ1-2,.,TGTGCCAGCAGTTTTCAGGGCTATGGCTACACCTTC,CASSFQGYGYTF
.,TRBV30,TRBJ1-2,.,TGTGCCTGGAGGCCCATACGGCGGGGGGCGGAGGGCTACACCTTC,CAWRPIRRGAEGYTF
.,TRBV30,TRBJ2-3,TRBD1,TGTGCCTGGAGTGTAAAGGGACAGCTCAGGGATACGCAGTATTTT,CAWSVKGQLRDTQYF
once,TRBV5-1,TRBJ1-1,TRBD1,TGCGCCAGCAGCACAAACATCGGACAGGGGGGCACTGAAGCTTTCTTT,CASSTNIGQGGTEAFF
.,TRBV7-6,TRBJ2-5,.,TGTGCCAGCAGCCCCCTAGCGCAGGAGACCCAGTACTTC,CASSPLAQETQYF
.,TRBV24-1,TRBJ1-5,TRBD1,TGTGCCACCAGTGATCTTAGACAGGGAATCGATAGCAATCAGCCCCAGCATTTT,CATSDLRQGIDSNQPQHF
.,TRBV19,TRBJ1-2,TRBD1,TGTGCCAGTAGTATATCGGGGACAGGGAACTATGGCTACACCTTC,CASSISGTGNYGYTF
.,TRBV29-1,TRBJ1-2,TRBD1,TGCAGCGTTGAAGCCTTCGGGACAGGGGAGCATGGCTACACCTTC,CSVEAFGTGEHGYTF
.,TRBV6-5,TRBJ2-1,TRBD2,TGTGCCAGCACACTGGGACTAGCTAGCGATGAGCAGTTCTTC,CASTLGLASDEQFF
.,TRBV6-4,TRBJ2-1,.,TGTGCCAGCAGTGACTCGATTTATCTGGAGGGTAGCAGACTTCGGGTCAACAATGAGCAGTTCTTC,CASSDSIYLEGSRLRVNNEQFF
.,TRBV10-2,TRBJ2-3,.,TGCGCCATGTCTGGAGGAGATACGCAGTATTTT,CAMSGGDTQYF
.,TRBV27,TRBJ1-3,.,TGTGCCAGCAGCTCTACAGGTTCCCCTGGAAACACCATATATTTT,CASSSTGSPGNTIYF
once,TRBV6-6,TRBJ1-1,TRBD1,TGTGCCAGCATAGACAGGGGAGGCACTGAAGCTTTCTTT,CASIDRGGTEAFF
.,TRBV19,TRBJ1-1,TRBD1,TGTGCCAGTAGTATAGGGGAGACAGGGATCATGAACACTGAAGCTTTCTTT,CASSIGETGIMNTEAFF
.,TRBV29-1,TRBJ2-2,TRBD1,TGCAGCGTTGATGAAGGACAGGGGGATTACACCGGGGAGCTGTTTTTT,CSVDEGQGDYTGELFF
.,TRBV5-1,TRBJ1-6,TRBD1,TGCGCCAGCAGCTTGACGACAGGGGCGAATTCACCCCTCCACTTT,CASSLTTGANSPLHF
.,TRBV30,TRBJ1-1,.,TGTGCCCATACAACGGGGTATTCGAACACTGAAGCTTTCTTT,CAHTTGYSNTEAFF